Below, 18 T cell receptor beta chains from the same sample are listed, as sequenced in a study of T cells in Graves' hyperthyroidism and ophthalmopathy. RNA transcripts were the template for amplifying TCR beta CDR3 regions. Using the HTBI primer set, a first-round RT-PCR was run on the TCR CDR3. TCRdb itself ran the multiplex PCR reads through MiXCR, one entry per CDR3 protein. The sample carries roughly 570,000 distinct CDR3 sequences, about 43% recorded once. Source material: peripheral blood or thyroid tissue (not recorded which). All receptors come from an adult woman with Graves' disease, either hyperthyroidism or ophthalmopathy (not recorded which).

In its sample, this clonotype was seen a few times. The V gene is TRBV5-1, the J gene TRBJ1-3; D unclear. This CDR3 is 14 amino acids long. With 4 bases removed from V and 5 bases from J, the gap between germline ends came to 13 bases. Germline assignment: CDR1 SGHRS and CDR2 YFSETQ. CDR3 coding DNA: TGCGCCAGCAGCCCGGAGGTAGGGCGAAACACCATATATTTT. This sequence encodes CASSPEVGRNTIYF. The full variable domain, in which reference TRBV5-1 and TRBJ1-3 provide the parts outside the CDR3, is KAGVTQTPRYLIKTRGQQVTLSCSPISGHRSVSWYQQTPGQGLQFLFEYFSETQRNKGNFPGRFSGRQFSNSRSEMNVSTLELGDSALYLCASSPEVGRNTIYFGEGSWLTVV.

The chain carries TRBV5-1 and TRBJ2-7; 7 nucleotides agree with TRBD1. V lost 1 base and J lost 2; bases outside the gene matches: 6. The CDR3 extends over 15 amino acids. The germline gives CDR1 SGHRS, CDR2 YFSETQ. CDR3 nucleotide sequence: TGCGCCAGCAGCTTGATAACAGGGGTCACCTACGAGCAGTACTTC. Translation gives CASSLITGVTYEQYF.

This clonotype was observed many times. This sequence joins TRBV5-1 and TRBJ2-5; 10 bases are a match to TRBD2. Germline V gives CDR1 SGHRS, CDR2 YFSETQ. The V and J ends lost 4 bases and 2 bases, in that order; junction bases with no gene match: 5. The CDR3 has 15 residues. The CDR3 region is CASSPLAGGQETQYF. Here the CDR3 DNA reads TGCGCCAGCAGCCCTTTAGCGGGAGGTCAAGAGACCCAGTACTTC.

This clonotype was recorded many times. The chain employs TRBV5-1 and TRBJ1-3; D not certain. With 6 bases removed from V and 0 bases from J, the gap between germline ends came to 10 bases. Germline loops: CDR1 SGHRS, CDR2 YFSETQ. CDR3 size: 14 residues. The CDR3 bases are TGCGCCAGCACCGAAGGGCCCTCTGGAAACACCATATATTTT. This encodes CASTEGPSGNTIYF.

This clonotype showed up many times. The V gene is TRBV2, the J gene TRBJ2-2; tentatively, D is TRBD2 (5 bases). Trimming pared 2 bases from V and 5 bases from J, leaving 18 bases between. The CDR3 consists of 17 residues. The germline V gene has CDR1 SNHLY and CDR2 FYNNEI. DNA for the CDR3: TGTGCCAGCAGTGAATCTCGGGGAAGGGTGATGACCGGGGAGCTGTTTTTT. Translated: CASSESRGRVMTGELFF.

The CDR3 reads CATTSGRGEWQPQHF. The DNA for the CDR3 is TGTGCCACCACTAGCGGGAGGGGGGAGTGGCAGCCCCAGCATTTT. V is TRBV5-6 and J is TRBJ1-5; tentatively, D is TRBD1 (6 bases). The CDR3 contains 15 residues. Trimming removed 9 bases at V and 7 bases at J, with 23 bases between. The germline gives CDR1 SGHDT, CDR2 YYEEEE.

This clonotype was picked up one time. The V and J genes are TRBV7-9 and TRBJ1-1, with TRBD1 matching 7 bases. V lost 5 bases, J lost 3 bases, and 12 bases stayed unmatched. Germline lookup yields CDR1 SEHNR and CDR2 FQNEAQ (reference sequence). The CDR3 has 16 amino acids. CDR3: CASSLQGGRADTEAFF. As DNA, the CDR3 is TGTGCCAGCAGCCTCCAGGGGGGGAGGGCTGACACTGAAGCTTTCTTT. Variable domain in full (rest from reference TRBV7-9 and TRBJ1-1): DTGVSQNPRHKITKRGQNVTFRCDPISEHNRLYWYRQTLGQGPEFLTYFQNEAQLEKSRLLSDRFSAERPKGSFSTLEIQRTEQGDSAMYLCASSLQGGRADTEAFFGQGTRLTVV.

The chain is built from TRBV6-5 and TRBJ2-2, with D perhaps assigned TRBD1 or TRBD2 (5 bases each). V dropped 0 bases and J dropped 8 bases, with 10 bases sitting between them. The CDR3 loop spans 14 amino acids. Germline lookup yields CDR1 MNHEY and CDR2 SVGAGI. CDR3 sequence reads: CASSYSRGRGELFF. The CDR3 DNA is TGTGCCAGCAGTTACTCGAGGGGCAGAGGGGAGCTGTTTTTT.

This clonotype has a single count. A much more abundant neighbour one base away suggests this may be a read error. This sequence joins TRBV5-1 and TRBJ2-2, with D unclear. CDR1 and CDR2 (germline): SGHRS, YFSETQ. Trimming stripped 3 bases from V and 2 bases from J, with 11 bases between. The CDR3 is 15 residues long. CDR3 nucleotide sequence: TGCGCCAGCAGCTGCGGACCGCTAAACACCGGGGAGCTGTTTTTT. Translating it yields CASSCGPLNTGELFF. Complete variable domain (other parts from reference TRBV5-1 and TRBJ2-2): KAGVTQTPRYLIKTRGQQVTLSCSPISGHRSVSWYQQTPGQGLQFLFEYFSETQRNKGNFPGRFSGRQFSNSRSEMNVSTLELGDSALYLCASSCGPLNTGELFFGEGSRLTVL.

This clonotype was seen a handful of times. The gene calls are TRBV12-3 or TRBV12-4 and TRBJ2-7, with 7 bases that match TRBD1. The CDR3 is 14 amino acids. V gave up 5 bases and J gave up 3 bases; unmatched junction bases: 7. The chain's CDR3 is CASSLRDRNYEQYF. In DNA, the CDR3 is TGTGCCAGCAGTCTCCGGGACAGAAACTACGAGCAGTACTTC.

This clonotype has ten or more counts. CDR3 amino acids: CAISDRGVEDGYTF. CDR3 DNA: TGTGCCATCAGTGACAGGGGAGTGGAAGATGGCTACACCTTC. The rearrangement links TRBV10-3 to TRBJ1-2; the D gene is possibly TRBD1 (6 bases). V was shortened by 3 bases and J by 6 bases, with 14 bases between the two germline ends. This CDR3 region has 14 residues. Germline CDR1 ENHRY, CDR2 SYGVKD.

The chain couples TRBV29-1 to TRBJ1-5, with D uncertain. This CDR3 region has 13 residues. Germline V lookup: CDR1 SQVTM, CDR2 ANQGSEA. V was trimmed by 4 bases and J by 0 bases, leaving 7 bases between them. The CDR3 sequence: CSVAPDSNQPQHF. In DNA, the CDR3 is TGCAGCGTTGCCCCTGATAGCAATCAGCCCCAGCATTTT.

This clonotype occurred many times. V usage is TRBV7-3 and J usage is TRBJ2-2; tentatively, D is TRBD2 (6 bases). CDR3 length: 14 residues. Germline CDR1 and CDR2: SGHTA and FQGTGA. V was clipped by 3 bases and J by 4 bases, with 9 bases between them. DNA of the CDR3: TGTGCCAGCAGCTTCGGAGGGTCCACCGGGGAGCTGTTTTTT. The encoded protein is CASSFGGSTGELFF.

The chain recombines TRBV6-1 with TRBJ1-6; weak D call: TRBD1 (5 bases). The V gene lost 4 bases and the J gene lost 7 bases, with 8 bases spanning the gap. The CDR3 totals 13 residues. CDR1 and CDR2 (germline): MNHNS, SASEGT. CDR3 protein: CASSGQQNSPLHF. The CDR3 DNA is TGTGCCAGCAGTGGACAGCAGAATTCACCCCTCCACTTT.

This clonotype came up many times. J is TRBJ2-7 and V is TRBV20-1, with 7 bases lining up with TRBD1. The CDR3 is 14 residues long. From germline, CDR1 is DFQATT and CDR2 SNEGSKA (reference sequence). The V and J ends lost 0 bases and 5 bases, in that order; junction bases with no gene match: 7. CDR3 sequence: CSAREFKTGNEQYF. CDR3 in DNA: TGCAGTGCTAGAGAGTTCAAGACAGGGAACGAGCAGTACTTC.

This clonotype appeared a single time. Written as DNA, the CDR3 is TGCAGTGCCACCTTGGCCGATTCTAGGTATGGCTACACCTTC. This sequence encodes CSATLADSRYGYTF. The chain recombines TRBV20-1 with TRBJ1-2; D remains unclear. Trimming took 6 bases from V and 5 from J, leaving 19 bases between them. The CDR3 spans 14 residues. CDR1 and CDR2 from the germline V gene are DFQATT and SNEGSKA (reference sequence).

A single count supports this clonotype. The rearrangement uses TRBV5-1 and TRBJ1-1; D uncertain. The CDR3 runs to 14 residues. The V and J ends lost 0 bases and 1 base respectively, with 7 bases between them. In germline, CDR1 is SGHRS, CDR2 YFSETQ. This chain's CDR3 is CASSLDSQNTEAFF. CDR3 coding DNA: TGCGCCAGCAGCTTGGACTCTCAGAACACTGAAGCTTTCTTT.

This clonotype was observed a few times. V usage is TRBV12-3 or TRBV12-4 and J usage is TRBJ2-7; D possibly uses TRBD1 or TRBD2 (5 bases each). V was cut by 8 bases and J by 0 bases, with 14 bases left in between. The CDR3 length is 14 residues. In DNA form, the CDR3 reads TGTGCCAGCGGGACCCGACAGAGCTCCTACGAGCAGTACTTC. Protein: CASGTRQSSYEQYF.